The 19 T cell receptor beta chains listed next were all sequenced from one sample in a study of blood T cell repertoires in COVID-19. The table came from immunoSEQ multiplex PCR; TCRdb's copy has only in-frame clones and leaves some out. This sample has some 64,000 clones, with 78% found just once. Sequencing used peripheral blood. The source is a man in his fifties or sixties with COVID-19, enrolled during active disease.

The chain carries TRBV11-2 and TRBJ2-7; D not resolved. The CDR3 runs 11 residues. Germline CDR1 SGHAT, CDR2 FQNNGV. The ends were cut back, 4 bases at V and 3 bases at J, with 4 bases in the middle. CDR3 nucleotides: TGTGCCAGCAGCTCTTACTACGAGCAGTACTTC. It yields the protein CASSSYYEQYF.

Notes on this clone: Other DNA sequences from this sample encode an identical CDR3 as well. CDR3 protein: CASSLSGSSYEQYF. CDR3 bases: TGTGCCAGCAGCTTAAGCGGGAGCTCCTACGAGCAGTACTTC. The chain combines TRBV7-3 with TRBJ2-7; 7 nucleotides match TRBD2. Trimming at V came to 1 base and at J to 0 bases, leaving 0 bases not matched to a gene. The CDR3 runs to 14 residues. From germline, CDR1 is SGHTA and CDR2 FQGTGA. The full variable domain, its missing parts supplied by reference TRBV7-3 and TRBJ2-7, is GAGVSQTPSNKVTEKGKYVELRCDPISGHTALYWYRQSLGQGPEFLIYFQGTGAADDSGLPNDRFFAVRPEGSVSTLKIQRTERGDSAVYLCASSLSGSSYEQYFGPGTRLTVT.

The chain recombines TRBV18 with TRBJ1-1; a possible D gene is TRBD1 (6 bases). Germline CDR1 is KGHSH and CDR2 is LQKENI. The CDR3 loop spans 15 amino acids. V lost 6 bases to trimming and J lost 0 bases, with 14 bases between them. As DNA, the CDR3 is TGTGCCAGCTCCTTCTCTGGACAGATGAACACTGAAGCTTTCTTT. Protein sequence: CASSFSGQMNTEAFF.

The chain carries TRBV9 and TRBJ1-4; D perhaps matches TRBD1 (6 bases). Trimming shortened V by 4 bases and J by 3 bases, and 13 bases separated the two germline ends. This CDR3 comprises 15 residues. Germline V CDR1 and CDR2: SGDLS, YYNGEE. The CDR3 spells CASSPRQASNEKLFF. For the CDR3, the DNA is TGTGCCAGCAGCCCCCGACAGGCCTCTAATGAAAAACTGTTTTTT.

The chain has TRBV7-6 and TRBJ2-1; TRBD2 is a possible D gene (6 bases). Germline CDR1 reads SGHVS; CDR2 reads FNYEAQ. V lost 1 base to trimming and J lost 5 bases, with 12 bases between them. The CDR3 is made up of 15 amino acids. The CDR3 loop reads CASSLEGGTDNEQFF. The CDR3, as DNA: TGTGCCAGCAGCTTAGAAGGCGGGACGGACAATGAGCAGTTCTTC.

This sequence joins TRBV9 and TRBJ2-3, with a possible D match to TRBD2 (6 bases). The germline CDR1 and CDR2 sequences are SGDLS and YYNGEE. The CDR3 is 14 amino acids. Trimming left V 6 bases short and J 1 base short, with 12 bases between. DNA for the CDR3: TGTGCCAGCAACCCGGGACTCCGCACAGATACGCAGTATTTT. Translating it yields CASNPGLRTDTQYF.

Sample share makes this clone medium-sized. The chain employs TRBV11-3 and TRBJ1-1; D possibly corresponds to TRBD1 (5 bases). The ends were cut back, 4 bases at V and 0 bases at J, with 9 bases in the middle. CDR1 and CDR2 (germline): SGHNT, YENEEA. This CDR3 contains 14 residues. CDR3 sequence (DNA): TGTGCCAGCAGCTCGGGACTCATGAACACTGAAGCTTTCTTT. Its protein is CASSSGLMNTEAFF.

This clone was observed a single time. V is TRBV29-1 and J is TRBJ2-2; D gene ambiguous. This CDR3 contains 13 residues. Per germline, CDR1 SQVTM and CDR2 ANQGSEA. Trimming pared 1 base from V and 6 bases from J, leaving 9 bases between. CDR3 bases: TGCAGCGTTGAAGCTAGTTACTCCGGGGAGCTGTTTTTT. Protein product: CSVEASYSGELFF.

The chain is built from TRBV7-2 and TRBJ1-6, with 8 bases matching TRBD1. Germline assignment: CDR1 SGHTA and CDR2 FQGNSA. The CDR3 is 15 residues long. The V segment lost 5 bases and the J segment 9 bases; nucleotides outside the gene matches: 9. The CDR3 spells CASSAGQGRFSPLHF. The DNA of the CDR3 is TGTGCCAGCAGCGCAGGACAGGGAAGATTTTCACCCCTCCACTTT.

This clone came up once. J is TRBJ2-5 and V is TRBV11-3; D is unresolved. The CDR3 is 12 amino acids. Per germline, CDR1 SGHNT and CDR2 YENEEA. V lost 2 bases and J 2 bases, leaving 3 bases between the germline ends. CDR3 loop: CASSLLQETQYF. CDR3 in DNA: TGTGCCAGCAGCTTACTTCAAGAGACCCAGTACTTC.

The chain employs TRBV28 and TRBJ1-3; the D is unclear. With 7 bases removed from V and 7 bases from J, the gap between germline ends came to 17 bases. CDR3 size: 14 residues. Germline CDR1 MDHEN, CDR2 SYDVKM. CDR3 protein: CASTLGGFSNTIYF. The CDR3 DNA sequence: TGTGCCAGCACCTTGGGAGGTTTTAGTAACACCATATATTTT.

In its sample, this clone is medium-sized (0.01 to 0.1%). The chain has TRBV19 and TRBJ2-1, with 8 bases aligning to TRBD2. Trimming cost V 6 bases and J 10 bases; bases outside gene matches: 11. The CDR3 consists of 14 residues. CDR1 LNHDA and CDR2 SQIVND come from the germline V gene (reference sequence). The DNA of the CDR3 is TGTGCCAGTAGCCCCGGGACTAGGACCATAGAGCAGTTCTTC. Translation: CASSPGTRTIEQFF.

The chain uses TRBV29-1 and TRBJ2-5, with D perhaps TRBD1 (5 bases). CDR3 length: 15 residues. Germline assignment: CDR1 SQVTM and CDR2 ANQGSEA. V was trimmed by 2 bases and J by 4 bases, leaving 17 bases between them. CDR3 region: CSVESWPPRGETQYF. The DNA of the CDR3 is TGCAGCGTTGAAAGTTGGCCCCCAAGGGGAGAGACCCAGTACTTC.

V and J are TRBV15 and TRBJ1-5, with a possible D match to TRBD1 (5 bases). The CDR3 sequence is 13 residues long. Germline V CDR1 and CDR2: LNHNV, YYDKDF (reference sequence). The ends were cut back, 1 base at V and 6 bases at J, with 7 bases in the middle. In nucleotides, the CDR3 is TGTGCCACCAGCAGAGGGGGCAGTCAGCCCCAGCATTTT. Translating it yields CATSRGGSQPQHF.

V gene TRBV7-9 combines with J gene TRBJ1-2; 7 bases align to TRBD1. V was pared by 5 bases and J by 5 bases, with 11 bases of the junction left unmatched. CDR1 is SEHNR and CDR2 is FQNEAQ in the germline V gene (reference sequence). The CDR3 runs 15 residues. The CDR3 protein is CASSIPGTAVYGYTF. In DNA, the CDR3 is TGTGCCAGCAGCATACCCGGGACAGCGGTATATGGCTACACCTTC.

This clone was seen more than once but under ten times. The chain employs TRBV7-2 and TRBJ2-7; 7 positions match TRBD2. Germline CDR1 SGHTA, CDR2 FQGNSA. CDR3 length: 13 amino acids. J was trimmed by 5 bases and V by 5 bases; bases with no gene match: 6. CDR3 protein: CASSRAGADEQYF. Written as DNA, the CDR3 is TGTGCCAGCAGCCGGGCGGGAGCGGACGAGCAGTACTTC.

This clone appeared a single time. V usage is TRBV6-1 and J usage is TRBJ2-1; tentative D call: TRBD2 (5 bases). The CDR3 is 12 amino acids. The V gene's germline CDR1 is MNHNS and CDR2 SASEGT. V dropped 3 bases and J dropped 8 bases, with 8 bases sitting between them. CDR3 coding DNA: TGTGCCAGCAGTGAGAGTAGCGATGAGCAGTTCTTC. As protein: CASSESSDEQFF.

The CDR3 protein is CASSPDSYSNQPQHF. The CDR3 DNA is TGTGCCAGCAGTCCGGACAGCTATAGCAATCAGCCCCAGCATTTT. The V gene is TRBV6-5, the J gene TRBJ1-5; D may be TRBD1 (6 bases). This CDR3 spans 15 amino acids. Germline V lookup: CDR1 MNHEY, CDR2 SVGAGI. The ends were cut back, 5 bases at V and 0 bases at J, with 11 bases in the middle.

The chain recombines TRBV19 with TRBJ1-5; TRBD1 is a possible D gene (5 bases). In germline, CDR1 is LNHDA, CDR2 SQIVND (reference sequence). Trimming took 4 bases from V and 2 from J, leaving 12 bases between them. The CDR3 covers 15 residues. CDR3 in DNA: TGTGCCAGTAGTAAGGTGGGGGGGGGCAATCAGCCCCAGCATTTT. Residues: CASSKVGGGNQPQHF. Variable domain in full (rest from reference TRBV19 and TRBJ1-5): DGGITQSPKYLFRKEGQNVTLSCEQNLNHDAMYWYRQDPGQGLRLIYYSQIVNDFQKGDIAEGYSVSREKKESFPLTVTSAQKNPTAFYLCASSKVGGGNQPQHFGDGTRLSIL.